This is a list of T cell receptor beta chains from one sample in a study of T cell responses to AZD1222 COVID-19 vaccine. Profiling relied on immunoSEQ multiplex PCR, and the TCRdb table lists in-frame clones only, not all of them. In the table there are 92,000 or so clones, roughly nine tenths of which are singletons. The sequencing here drew on peripheral blood, taken on day 0 of AZD1222 vaccination. The origin of the receptors is an adult in good health. Each CDR3 is given with its conserved first and last residue. A D gene is named only where the DNA matches it firmly. Clone sizes are given selectively: once, few, many, or a class where the clone is expanded.

j_call v_call d_call clone_size cdr3_nt cdr3_aa
TRBJ1-3 TRBV6-5 . . TGTGCCAGCAGAGTTGACAGAGCCTCTGGAAACACCATATATTTT CASRVDRASGNTIYF
TRBJ1-5 TRBV28 TRBD1 . TGTGCCAGCAGGTTAACAGGGGAGGGACAGCCCCAGCATTTT CASRLTGEGQPQHF
TRBJ2-2 TRBV6-4 . medium-sized TGTGCCAGCAGTGACAGGGACACCGGGGAGCTGTTTTTT CASSDRDTGELFF
TRBJ1-5 TRBV7-3 . . TGTGCCAGCAGCTTAACAGGGCTGGGCAATCAGCCCCAGCATTTT CASSLTGLGNQPQHF
TRBJ1-1 TRBV7-8 . . TGTGCCAGCAGCCCGATAACAGGGCCTGGTGGCACTGAAGCTTTCTTT CASSPITGPGGTEAFF
TRBJ1-3 TRBV7-6 . . TGTGCCAGCAGCCCGAGTCGAAGCTCTGGAAACACCATATATTTT CASSPSRSSGNTIYF
TRBJ1-6 TRBV7-2 . . TGTGCCAGCAGCTTAGTGAAGGGGCCAAGCTCCTATAATTCACCCCTCCACTTT CASSLVKGPSSYNSPLHF
TRBJ1-2 TRBV28 . few TGTGCCAGCAGTTTGTATGGGACGGGGGATGGCTACACCTTC CASSLYGTGDGYTF
TRBJ1-6 TRBV7-2 . . TGTGCCAGCAGCTCGCGCGGAGATTATAATTCACCCCTCCACTTT CASSSRGDYNSPLHF
TRBJ1-1 TRBV5-1 TRBD1 . TGCGCCAGCAGCCCTCGGACAGGGGGTGAGACTGAAGCTTTCTTT CASSPRTGGETEAFF
TRBJ2-5 TRBV7-9 . . TGTGCCAGCAGCTTGGGGGGGACCCAGTACTTC CASSLGGTQYF
TRBJ2-2 TRBV19 . . TGTGCCAGTAGTAGCGGATACACCGGGGAGCTGTTTTTT CASSSGYTGELFF
TRBJ1-2 TRBV4-3 . . TGCGCCAGCAGCCAAGATACCGGGGCGGGTGCTAACTATGGCTACACCTTC CASSQDTGAGANYGYTF
TRBJ1-2 TRBV10-3 TRBD1 . TGTGCCACCGCCGCAGGGGGGATCTATGGCTACACCTTC CATAAGGIYGYTF
TRBJ2-2 TRBV5-6 . once TGTGCCAGCAGATCCAAGGGTAGGGTCACCGGGGAGCTGTTTTTT CASRSKGRVTGELFF
TRBJ1-5 TRBV19 TRBD1 . TGTGCCAGTAGTTCAGGACAGGGTCATCAGCCCCAGCATTTT CASSSGQGHQPQHF
TRBJ1-6 TRBV7-2 . . TGTGCCAGCAGCCGGGACCTTGGGAATTCACCCCTCCACTTT CASSRDLGNSPLHF
TRBJ2-2 TRBV11-3 TRBD1 . TGTGCCAGCAGCCTGGACAGGACGAACACCGGGGAGCTGTTTTTT CASSLDRTNTGELFF
TRBJ1-5 TRBV15 . . TGTGCCACCAGCAGCGACAGATTATTTAGCAATCAGCCCCAGCATTTT CATSSDRLFSNQPQHF
TRBJ1-1 TRBV3-1/TRBV3-2 . . TGTGCCAGCAGCCAAGAGTGGGGCGAGGCTGAAGCTTTCTTT CASSQEWGEAEAFF
TRBJ1-1 TRBV7-3 . . TGTGCCAGCAGCTTAAGGGGTGAGACTGAAGCTTTCTTT CASSLRGETEAFF
TRBJ2-7 TRBV6-2/TRBV6-3 TRBD1 few TGTGCCAGCAGTTACTCGATTAGGGACAGCTACGAGCAGTACTTC CASSYSIRDSYEQYF
TRBJ1-2 TRBV7-8 . . TGTGCCAGCAGCTTTAGCTCAGGGAATGGCTACACCTTC CASSFSSGNGYTF
TRBJ1-2 TRBV29-1 TRBD1 . TGCAGCGTTGGAGTGGGGCAGGGGGGGCACTATGGCTACACCTTC CSVGVGQGGHYGYTF
TRBJ2-7 TRBV11-2 TRBD2 few TGTGCCAGCAGCGCGGGTGCGCGGGGGGCCTACGAGCAGTACTTC CASSAGARGAYEQYF
TRBJ1-5 TRBV2 . . TGTGCCAGCAGTGAAGGGGCCACTAACAATCAGCCCCAGCATTTT CASSEGATNNQPQHF
TRBJ1-2 TRBV29-1 . . TGCAGCGCCGTGGACAGAGCGACTAACTATGGCTACACCTTC CSAVDRATNYGYTF
TRBJ1-1 TRBV10-1 . . TGCGCCAGCAGTGAGTCGGGGGGATACACTGAAGCTTTCTTT CASSESGGYTEAFF
TRBJ1-2 TRBV3-1/TRBV3-2 TRBD1 . TGTGCCAGCAGCCAGAGGGACAGGGGAAATACCTTC CASSQRDRGNTF
TRBJ1-6 TRBV5-6 . . TGTGCCAGCAGCTCTCACCTTAGGAGTGGGGGAAATTCACCCCTCCACTTT CASSSHLRSGGNSPLHF
TRBJ1-1 TRBV5-4 . . TGTGCCAGCTATTTCGGCGGGGTCGGGATGAACACTGAAGCTTTCTTT CASYFGGVGMNTEAFF
TRBJ1-3 TRBV4-3 . . TGCGCCAGCAGCCAAGACTCGAGCTCTGGAAACACCATATATTTT CASSQDSSSGNTIYF